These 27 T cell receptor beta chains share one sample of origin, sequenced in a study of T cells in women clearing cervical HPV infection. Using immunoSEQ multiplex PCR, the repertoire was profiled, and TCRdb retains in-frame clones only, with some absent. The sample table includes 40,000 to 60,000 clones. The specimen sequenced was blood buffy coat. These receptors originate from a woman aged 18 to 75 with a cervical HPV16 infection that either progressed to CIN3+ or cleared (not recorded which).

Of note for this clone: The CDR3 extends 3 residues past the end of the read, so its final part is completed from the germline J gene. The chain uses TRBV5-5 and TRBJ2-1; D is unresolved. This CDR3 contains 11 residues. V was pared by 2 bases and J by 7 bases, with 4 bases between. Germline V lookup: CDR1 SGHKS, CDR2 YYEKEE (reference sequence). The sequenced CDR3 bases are TGTGCCAGCAGCTTCGGGAATGAG. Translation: CASSFGNE. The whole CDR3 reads CASSFGNEQFF.

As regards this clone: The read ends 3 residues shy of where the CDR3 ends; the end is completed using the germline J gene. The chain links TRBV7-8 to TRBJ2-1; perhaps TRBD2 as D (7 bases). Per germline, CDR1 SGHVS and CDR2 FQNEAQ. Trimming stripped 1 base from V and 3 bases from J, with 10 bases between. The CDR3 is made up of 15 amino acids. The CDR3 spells CASSLGGGSYNEQFF. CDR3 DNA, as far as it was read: TGTGCCAGCAGCTTAGGGGGGGGCAGCTACAATGAG.

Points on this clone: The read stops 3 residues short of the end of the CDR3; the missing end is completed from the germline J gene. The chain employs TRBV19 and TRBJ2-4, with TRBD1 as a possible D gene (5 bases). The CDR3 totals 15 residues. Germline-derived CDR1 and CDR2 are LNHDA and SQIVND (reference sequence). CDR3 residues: CASSTPPTANYGQYF. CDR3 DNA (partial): TGTGCCAGTAGTACCCCGCCGACAGCTAACTATGGT.

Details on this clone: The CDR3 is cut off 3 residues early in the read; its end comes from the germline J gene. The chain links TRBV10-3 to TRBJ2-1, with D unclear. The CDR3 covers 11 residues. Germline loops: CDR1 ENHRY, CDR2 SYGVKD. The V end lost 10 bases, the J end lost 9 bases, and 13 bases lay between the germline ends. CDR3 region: CATSRVGEQFF. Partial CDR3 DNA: TGTGCCACCTCTAGAGTGGGTGAG.

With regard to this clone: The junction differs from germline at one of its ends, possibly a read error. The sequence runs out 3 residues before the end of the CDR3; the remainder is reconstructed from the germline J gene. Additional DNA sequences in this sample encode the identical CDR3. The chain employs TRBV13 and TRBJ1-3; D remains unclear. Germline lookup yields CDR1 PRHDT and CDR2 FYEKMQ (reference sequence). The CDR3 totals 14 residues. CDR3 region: CASSFGQAGNTIYF. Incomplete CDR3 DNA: TGTGCCAGCAGCTTCGGCCAGGCTGGAAACACG.

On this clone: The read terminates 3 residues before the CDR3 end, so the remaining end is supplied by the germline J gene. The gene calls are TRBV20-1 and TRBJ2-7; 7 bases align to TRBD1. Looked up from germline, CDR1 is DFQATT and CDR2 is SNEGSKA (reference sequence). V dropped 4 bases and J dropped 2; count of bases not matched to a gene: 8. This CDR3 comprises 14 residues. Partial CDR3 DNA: TGCAGTGCTAACCTTCGGGACAGCGCCTACGAG. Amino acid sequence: CSANLRDSAYE. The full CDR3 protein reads CSANLRDSAYEQYF.

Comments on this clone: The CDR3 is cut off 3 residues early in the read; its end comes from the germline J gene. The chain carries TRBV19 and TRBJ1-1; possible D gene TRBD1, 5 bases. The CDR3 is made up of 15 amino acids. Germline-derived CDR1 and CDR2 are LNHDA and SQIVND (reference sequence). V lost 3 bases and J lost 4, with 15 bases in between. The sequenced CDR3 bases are TGTGCCAGTAGTATTCTACAGGAAGAGACCACTGAA. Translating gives CASSILQEETTE. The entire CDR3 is CASSILQEETTEAFF.

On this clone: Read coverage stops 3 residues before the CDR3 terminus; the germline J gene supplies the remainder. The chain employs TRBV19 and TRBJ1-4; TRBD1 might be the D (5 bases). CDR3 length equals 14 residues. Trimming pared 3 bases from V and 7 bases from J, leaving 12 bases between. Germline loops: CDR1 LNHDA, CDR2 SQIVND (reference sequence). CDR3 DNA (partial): TGTGCCAGTAGTATTCGGGGGGGTGGTGAAAAA. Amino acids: CASSIRGGGEK. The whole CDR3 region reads CASSIRGGGEKLFF.

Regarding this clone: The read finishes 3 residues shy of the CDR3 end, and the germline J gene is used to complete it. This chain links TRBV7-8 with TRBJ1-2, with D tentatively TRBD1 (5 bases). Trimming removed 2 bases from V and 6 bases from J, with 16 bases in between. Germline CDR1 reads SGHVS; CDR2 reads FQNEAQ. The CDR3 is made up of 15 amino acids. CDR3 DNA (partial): TGTGCCAGCAGCTTACTGGCTGGTCAGGACAATGGC. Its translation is CASSLLAGQDNG. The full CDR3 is CASSLLAGQDNGYTF.

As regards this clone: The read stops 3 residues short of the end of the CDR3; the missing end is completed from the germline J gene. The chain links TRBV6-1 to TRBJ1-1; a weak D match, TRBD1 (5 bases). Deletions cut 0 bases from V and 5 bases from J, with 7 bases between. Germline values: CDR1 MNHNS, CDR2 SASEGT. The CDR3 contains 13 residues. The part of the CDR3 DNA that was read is TGTGCCAGCAGTGAAGCCAGGGTGACTGAA. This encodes CASSEARVTE. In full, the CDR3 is CASSEARVTEAFF.

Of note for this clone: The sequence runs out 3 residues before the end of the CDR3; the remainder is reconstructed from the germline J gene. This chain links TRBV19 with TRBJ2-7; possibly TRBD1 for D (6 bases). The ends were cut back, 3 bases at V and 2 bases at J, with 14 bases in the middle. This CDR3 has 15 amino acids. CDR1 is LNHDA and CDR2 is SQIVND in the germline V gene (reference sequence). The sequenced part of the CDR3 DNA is TGTGCCAGTAGTATGGCACAGGGCAGGACCTACGAG. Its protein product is CASSMAQGRTYE. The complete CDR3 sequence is CASSMAQGRTYEQYF.

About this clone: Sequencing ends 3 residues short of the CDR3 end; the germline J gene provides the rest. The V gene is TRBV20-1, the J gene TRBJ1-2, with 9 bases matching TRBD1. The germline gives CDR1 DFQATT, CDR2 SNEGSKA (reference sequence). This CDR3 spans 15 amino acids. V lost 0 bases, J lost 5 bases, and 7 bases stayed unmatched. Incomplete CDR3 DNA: TGCAGTGCTAGAGATATACAGGGGGCGTCTTATGGC. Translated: CSARDIQGASYG. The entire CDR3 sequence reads CSARDIQGASYGYTF.

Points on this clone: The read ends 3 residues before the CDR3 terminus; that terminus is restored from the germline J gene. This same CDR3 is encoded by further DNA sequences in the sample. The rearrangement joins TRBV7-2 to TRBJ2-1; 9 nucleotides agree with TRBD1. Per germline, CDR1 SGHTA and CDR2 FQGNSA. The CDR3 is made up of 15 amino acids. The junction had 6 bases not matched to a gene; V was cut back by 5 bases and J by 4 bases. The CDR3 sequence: CASSLTGGVYNEQFF. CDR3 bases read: TGTGCCAGCAGCCTTACAGGGGGCGTTTACAATGAG.

The CDR3 protein is CASIRQGSEAFF. CDR3 bases read: TGTGCCAGCATTCGACAGGGTTCTGAA. The rearrangement links TRBV2 to TRBJ1-1; the match to TRBD1 covers 7 bases. Read coverage stops 3 residues before the CDR3 terminus; the germline J gene supplies the remainder. Germline CDR1 is SNHLY and CDR2 is FYNNEI. This CDR3 has 12 amino acids. V lost 7 bases, J lost 6 bases, and 5 bases stayed unmatched.

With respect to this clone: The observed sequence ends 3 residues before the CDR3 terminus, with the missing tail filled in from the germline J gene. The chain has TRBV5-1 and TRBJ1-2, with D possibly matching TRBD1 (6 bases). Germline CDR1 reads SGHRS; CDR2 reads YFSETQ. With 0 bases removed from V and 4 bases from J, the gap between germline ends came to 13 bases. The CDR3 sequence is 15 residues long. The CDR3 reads CASSLAEGGVYGYTF. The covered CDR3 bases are TGCGCCAGCAGCTTGGCCGAGGGGGGGGTCTATGGC.

The DNA read from the CDR3 is TGTGCCAGCTCACCGCGACAGGGCCGGGATAATGAAAAA. It translates to CASSPRQGRDNEK. The full-length CDR3 reads as CASSPRQGRDNEKLFF. The chain carries TRBV18 and TRBJ1-4, with 7 bases aligning to TRBD1. The CDR3 end falls 3 residues outside the read, so it is completed with the germline J gene. Trimming cost V 3 bases and J 4 bases; bases outside gene matches: 8. The CDR3 runs to 16 residues. CDR1 and CDR2 (germline): KGHSH, LQKENI.

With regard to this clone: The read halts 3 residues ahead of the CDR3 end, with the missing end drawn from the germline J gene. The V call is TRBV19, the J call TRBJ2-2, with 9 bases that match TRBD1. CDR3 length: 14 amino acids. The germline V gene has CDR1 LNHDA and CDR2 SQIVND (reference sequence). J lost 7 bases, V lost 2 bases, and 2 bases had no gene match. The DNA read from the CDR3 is TGTGCCAGTAGTATAACAGGGGGCGGCGGGGAG. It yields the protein CASSITGGGGE. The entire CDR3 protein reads CASSITGGGGELFF.

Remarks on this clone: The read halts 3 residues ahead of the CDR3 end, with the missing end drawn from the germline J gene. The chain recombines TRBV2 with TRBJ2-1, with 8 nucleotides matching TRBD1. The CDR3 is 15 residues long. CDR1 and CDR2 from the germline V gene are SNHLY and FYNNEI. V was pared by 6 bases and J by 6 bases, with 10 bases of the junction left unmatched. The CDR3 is CASRFGTGNLNEQFF. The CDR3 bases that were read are TGTGCCAGCAGGTTCGGGACAGGTAATCTCAATGAG.

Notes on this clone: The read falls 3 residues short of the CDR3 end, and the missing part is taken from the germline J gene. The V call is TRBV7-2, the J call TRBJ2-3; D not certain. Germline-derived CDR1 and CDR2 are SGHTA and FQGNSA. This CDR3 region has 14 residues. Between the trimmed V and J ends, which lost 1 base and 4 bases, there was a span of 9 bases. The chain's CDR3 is CASSLVVKADTQYF. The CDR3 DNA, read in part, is TGTGCCAGCAGCTTAGTCGTAAAGGCAGATACG.

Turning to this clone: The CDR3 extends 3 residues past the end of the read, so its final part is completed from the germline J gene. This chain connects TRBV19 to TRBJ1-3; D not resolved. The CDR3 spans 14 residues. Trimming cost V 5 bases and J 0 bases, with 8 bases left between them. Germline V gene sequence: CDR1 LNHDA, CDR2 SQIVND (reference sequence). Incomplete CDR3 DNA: TGTGCCAGTAGTCTTTCGGTCTCTGGAAACACC. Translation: CASSLSVSGNT. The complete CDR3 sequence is CASSLSVSGNTIYF.

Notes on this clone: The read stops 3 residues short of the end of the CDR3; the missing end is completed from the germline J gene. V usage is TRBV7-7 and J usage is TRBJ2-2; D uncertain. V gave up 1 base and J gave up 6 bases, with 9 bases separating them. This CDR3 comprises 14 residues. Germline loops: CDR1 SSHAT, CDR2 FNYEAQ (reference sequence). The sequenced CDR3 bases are TGTGCCAGCAGCTTAGGGCGCGGTGCCGGGGAG. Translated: CASSLGRGAGE. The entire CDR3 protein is CASSLGRGAGELFF.

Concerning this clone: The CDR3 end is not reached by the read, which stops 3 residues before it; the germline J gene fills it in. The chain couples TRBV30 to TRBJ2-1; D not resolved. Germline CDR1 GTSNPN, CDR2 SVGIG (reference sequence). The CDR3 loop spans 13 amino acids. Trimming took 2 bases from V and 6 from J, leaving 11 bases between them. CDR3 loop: CAWSRSTGNEQFF. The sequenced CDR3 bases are TGTGCCTGGAGTCGGTCTACGGGCAATGAG.

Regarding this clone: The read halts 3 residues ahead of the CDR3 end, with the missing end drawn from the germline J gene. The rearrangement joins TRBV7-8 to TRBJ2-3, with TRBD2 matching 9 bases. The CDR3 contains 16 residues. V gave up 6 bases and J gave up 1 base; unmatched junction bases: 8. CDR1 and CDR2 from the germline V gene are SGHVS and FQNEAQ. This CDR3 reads CASRNWASGGTDTQYF. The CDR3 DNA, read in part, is TGTGCCAGCAGGAATTGGGCTAGCGGGGGCACAGATACG.

The DNA read from the CDR3 is TGCAGCGTTGGGGCAGGGAAGACGGCAAATGAG. This translates into CSVGAGKTANE. The complete CDR3 reads CSVGAGKTANEQFF. The rearrangement joins TRBV29-1 to TRBJ2-1; the D gene is possibly TRBD1 (5 bases). Read sequence stops 3 residues before the CDR3 end, and the germline J gene provides the missing end. Germline-derived CDR1 and CDR2 are SQVTM and ANQGSEA. Trimming removed 4 bases from V and 7 bases from J, with 17 bases in between. This CDR3 comprises 14 residues.

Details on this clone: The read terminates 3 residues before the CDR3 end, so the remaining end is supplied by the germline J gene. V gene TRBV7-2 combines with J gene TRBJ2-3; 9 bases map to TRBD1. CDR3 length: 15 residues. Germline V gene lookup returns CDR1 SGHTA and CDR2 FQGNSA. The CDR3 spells CASSLGQGLHQPQYF. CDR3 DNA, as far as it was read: TGTGCCAGCAGCCTAGGACAGGGGTTACATCAGCCG.

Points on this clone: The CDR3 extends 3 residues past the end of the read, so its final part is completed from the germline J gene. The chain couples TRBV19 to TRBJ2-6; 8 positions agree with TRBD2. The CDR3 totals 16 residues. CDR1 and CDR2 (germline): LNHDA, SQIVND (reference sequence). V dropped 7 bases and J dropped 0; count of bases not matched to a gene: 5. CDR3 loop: CASTRGGPSGANVLTF. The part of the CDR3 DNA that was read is TGTGCCAGTACCCGGGGGGGCCCCTCTGGGGCCAACGTC.

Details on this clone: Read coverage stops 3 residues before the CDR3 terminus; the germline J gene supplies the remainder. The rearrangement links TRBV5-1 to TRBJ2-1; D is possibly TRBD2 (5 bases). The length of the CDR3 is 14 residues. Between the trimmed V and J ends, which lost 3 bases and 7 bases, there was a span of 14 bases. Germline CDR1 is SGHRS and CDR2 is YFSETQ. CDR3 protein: CASSSGLLGNEQFF. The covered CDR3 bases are TGCGCCAGCAGCTCCGGACTCCTGGGGAATGAG. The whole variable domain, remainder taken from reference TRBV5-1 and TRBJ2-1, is KAGVTQTPRYLIKTRGQQVTLSCSPISGHRSVSWYQQTPGQGLQFLFEYFSETQRNKGNFPGRFSGRQFSNSRSEMNVSTLELGDSALYLCASSSGLLGNEQFFGPGTRLTVL.